Shown below are 14 T cell receptor beta chains from a single sample sequenced in a study of blood T cell repertoires in COVID-19. The data were produced by immunoSEQ multiplex PCR, yet TCRdb's version contains in-frame clones alone and is incomplete. In the table there are approximately 140,000 clones, about nine tenths of which are singletons. The source material was peripheral blood. These TCRs come from a human donor with COVID-19, enrolled during active disease. The donor label of this sample is uncertain.

DNA of the CDR3: TGTGCCAGCAGCTTAGGAGGGATCCCCACTAATGAAAAACTGTTTTTT. Amino acids: CASSLGGIPTNEKLFF. The chain uses TRBV11-2 and TRBJ1-4; the D is unclear. The CDR3 spans 16 residues. Germline V lookup: CDR1 SGHAT, CDR2 FQNNGV. V was cut by 1 base and J by 2 bases, with 11 bases left in between.

This clone was picked up a small number of times. The CDR3 reads CASSVMAGTGNEQFF. The CDR3 DNA reads TGTGCCAGCAGCGTAATGGCCGGGACAGGGAATGAGCAGTTCTTC. The J gene is TRBJ2-1, the V gene TRBV9; the match to TRBD1 covers 9 bases. Germline CDR1 reads SGDLS; CDR2 reads YYNGEE. The CDR3 has 15 amino acids. J gave up 7 bases and V 1 base, and 6 bases lay outside the gene matches.

The chain employs TRBV27 and TRBJ1-6; tentative D call: TRBD1 (5 bases). Germline values: CDR1 MNHEY, CDR2 SMNVEV (reference sequence). V lost 4 bases to trimming and J lost 8 bases, with 9 bases between them. The CDR3 runs to 13 residues. Written as DNA, the CDR3 is TGTGCCAGCAGTTCCTTCAGGGATTCACCCCTCCACTTT. Translation: CASSSFRDSPLHF.

The genes are TRBV19 and TRBJ2-3, with 9 bases identical to TRBD2. V dropped 3 bases and J dropped 2; count of bases not matched to a gene: 9. Germline CDR1 LNHDA, CDR2 SQIVND (reference sequence). CDR3 size: 17 residues. CDR3: CASSIQSSGEHTDTQYF. The DNA of the CDR3 is TGTGCCAGTAGTATTCAGTCTAGCGGGGAACACACAGATACGCAGTATTTT.

The V and J genes are TRBV29-1 and TRBJ2-2, with D maybe TRBD1 (5 bases). The CDR3 contains 13 residues. The V end lost 6 bases, the J end lost 2 bases, and 10 bases lay between the germline ends. Germline V gives CDR1 SQVTM, CDR2 ANQGSEA. CDR3 bases: TGCAGCGTAGATACAGGAAACACCGGGGAGCTGTTTTTT. It yields the protein CSVDTGNTGELFF.

The chain recombines TRBV28 with TRBJ2-1; TRBD2 might be the D (7 bases). Germline V gives CDR1 MDHEN, CDR2 SYDVKM. The V end lost 6 bases, the J end lost 4 bases, and 16 bases lay between the germline ends. The CDR3 has 15 amino acids. The CDR3 is CASSPRGGVYNEQFF. The CDR3 DNA reads TGTGCCAGCAGCCCAAGGGGGGGGGTTTACAATGAGCAGTTCTTC.

The chain is built from TRBV4-1 and TRBJ1-2; 8 nucleotides line up with TRBD1. With 1 base clipped from V and 3 bases from J, the junction kept 7 bases outside the gene matches. This CDR3 has 16 residues. CDR1 is MGHRA, CDR2 YSYEKL, per germline. The CDR3 nucleotides read TGCGCCAGCAGCCAAGCTGGACAGGGATATGACTATGGCTACACCTTC. Amino acid sequence: CASSQAGQGYDYGYTF.

The genes are TRBV5-4 and TRBJ2-7, with 8 nucleotides matching TRBD1. The CDR3 extends over 16 amino acids. V lost 2 bases to trimming and J lost 9 bases; unmatched junction nucleotides: 16. Germline CDR1 SGHNT, CDR2 YYREEE (reference sequence). CDR3 nucleotides: TGTGCCAGCAGCTTACCCGGGACAGGAGTTCGAAATGGGCAGTACTTC. Protein product: CASSLPGTGVRNGQYF. The variable domain in full, with the rest retrieved from reference TRBV5-4 and TRBJ2-7, is ETGVTQSPTHLIKTRGQQVTLRCSSQSGHNTVSWYQQALGQGPQFIFQYYREEENGRGNFPPRFSGLQFPNYSSELNVNALELDDSALYLCASSLPGTGVRNGQYFGPGTRLTVT.

Regarding this clone: At one end the junction does not follow the germline gene, possibly because of a read error. J is TRBJ2-5 and V is TRBV7-7; D is undetermined. The CDR3 contains 13 residues. CDR1 and CDR2 (germline): SSHAT, FNYEAQ (reference sequence). The CDR3 sequence: CASSYDGQETQYF. The CDR3 DNA is TGTGCTAGCAGCTACGACGGGCAAGAGACCCAGTACTTC.

This clone has a handful of counts. This chain connects TRBV21-1 to TRBJ1-3; the DNA was not used to check the table's D call, TRBD1. TRBV21-1 is tagged as a pseudogene. The CDR3 has 16 amino acids. CDR3 bases: TGTGCCAGCAGCAAAATGGGGACAGGGGGCGGAAACACCATATATTTT. It codes for CASSKMGTGGGNTIYF.

The chain uses TRBV18 and TRBJ2-5; D is perhaps TRBD2 (7 bases). Deletions cut 6 bases from V and 5 bases from J, with 22 bases between. This CDR3 comprises 16 residues. The germline V gene has CDR1 KGHSH and CDR2 LQKENI. CDR3 residues: CASSPRTGGLSETQYF. CDR3 DNA sequence: TGTGCCAGCTCCCCAAGAACGGGGGGCCTCTCGGAGACCCAGTACTTC.

This chain links TRBV12-3 or TRBV12-4 with TRBJ1-4; no clear D. Trimming cost V 8 bases and J 1 base, with 8 bases left between them. The CDR3 extends over 13 amino acids. The CDR3 DNA sequence: TGTGCCAGCGCGGAGGGAACTAATGAAAAACTGTTTTTT. Translation gives CASAEGTNEKLFF.

The CDR3 protein is CASAGGVHSYEQYF. The CDR3 bases are TGTGCCAGCGCGGGGGGGGTCCACTCCTACGAGCAGTACTTC. The chain recombines TRBV3-1 (or the pseudogene TRBV3-2) with TRBJ2-7; 9 bases agree with TRBD2. The CDR3 totals 14 residues. Germline CDR1 is LGHDT and CDR2 is YNNKEL (reference sequence). The junction had 5 bases not matched to a gene; V was cut back by 8 bases and J by 0 bases.

The CDR3 loop is CASSEDSPGREKLFF. The CDR3 DNA sequence: TGTGCCAGCAGCGAAGACAGCCCGGGGAGGGAAAAACTGTTTTTT. The chain carries TRBV6-6 and TRBJ1-4; weak D call: TRBD1 (5 bases). The CDR3 length is 15 residues. Trimming removed 6 bases at V and 8 bases at J, with 19 bases between. The germline gives CDR1 MNHNY, CDR2 SVGAGI (reference sequence).